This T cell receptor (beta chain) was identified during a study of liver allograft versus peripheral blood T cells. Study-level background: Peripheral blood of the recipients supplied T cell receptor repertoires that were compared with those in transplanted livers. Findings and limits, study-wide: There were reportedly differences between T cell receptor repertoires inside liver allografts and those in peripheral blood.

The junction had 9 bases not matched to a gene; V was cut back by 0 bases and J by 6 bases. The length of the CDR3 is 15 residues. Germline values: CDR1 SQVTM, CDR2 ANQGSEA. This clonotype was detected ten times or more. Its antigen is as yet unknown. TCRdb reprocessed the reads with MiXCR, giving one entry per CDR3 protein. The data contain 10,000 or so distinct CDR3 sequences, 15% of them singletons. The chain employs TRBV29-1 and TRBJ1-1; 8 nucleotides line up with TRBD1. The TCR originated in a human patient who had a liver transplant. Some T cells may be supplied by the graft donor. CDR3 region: CSVEEFGRGLSEAFF. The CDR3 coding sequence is TGCAGCGTTGAAGAATTTGGCAGGGGGCTTTCTGAAGCTTTCTTT.